This T cell receptor (beta chain) was identified in a study of cytomegalovirus exposure and HLA in healthy donors. Primers: 60 Vbeta forward and 13 Jbeta reverse. The protocol was immunoSEQ multiplex PCR, while the TCRdb copy is restricted to in-frame clones and leaves out a portion. Among under 200,000 clones listed, 73% were seen once. Worth noting for this clone: Antigen: not known.

Per the germline V gene, CDR1 is ENHRY and CDR2 is SYGVKD. The CDR3 is 11 residues long. Trimming shortened V by 10 bases and J by 5 bases, and 11 bases separated the two germline ends. Study-level findings and limits: V- and J-gene trimming in TCR beta was tied to a missense DCLRE1C variant by an analysis performed later. Listed as cytomegalovirus-associated were approximately 160 TCR beta chains. A highly shared variant cluster was judged a likely technical artifact. Later, an analysis found that common viral pathogens appeared to be linked with several of the most significant clusters.

What was sequenced was PBMCs. V gene TRBV10-3 combines with J gene TRBJ1-1, with D possibly matching TRBD1 (5 bases). This sequence was found in a woman younger than 35 in good health and CMV-seropositive. CDR3 nucleotide sequence: TGTGCCACGACAGTAGGGACTGAAGCTTTCTTT. Translating it yields CATTVGTEAFF.